The 26 T cell receptor beta chains reported below all come from one sample, sequenced in a study of identical twins. Using its own MiXCR run on the 5' RACE reads, TCRdb lists one record per CDR3 protein. The sample has around 480,000 distinct CDR3 sequences, more than 13% seen once; the top ten hold around 0.57%. The same data also contributed to another study, on yellow fever vaccine responses in identical twins.

What was sequenced was CD4+ T cells sorted from blood. These receptors all come from a young woman in good health.

This clonotype was detected a few times. This chain joins TRBV29-1 and TRBJ2-2; 7 positions match TRBD1. CDR1 and CDR2 (germline): SQVTM, ANQGSEA. The CDR3 totals 11 residues. V lost 5 bases, J lost 7 bases, and 1 base stayed unmatched. CDR3: CSVRTGGELFF. CDR3 nucleotide sequence: TGCAGCGTTCGGACAGGCGGGGAGCTGTTTTTT.

This chain links TRBV12-3 or TRBV12-4 with TRBJ2-2; D unresolved. The CDR3 is 13 residues long. V was pared by 5 bases and J by 7 bases, with 11 bases between. The CDR3 reads CASSNMVFGELFF. The CDR3, as DNA: TGTGCCAGCAGTAACATGGTTTTCGGGGAGCTGTTTTTT.

The chain carries TRBV3-1 and TRBJ2-5; D may be TRBD1 (5 bases). This CDR3 comprises 13 residues. V dropped 4 bases and J dropped 5 bases, with 11 bases sitting between them. From germline, CDR1 is LGHDT and CDR2 YNNKEL (reference sequence). The CDR3 is CASSPRVRETQYF. The CDR3 bases are TGTGCCAGCAGCCCCAGGGTCAGGGAGACCCAGTACTTC.

The rearrangement uses TRBV4-1 and TRBJ2-1; D call uncertain. The length of the CDR3 is 16 residues. V was pared by 0 bases and J by 7 bases, with 16 bases between. CDR1 and CDR2 from the germline V gene are MGHRA and YSYEKL. The CDR3 here is CASSQEWGFSSNEQFF. CDR3 in DNA: TGCGCCAGCAGCCAAGAATGGGGATTTTCCTCGAATGAGCAGTTCTTC.

This clonotype has ten or more counts. The gene calls are TRBV12-3 or TRBV12-4 and TRBJ2-5; D not certain. This CDR3 contains 11 residues. V dropped 7 bases and J dropped 2 bases, with 5 bases sitting between them. The CDR3 DNA sequence: TGTGCCAGCAAAGTTCAAGAGACCCAGTACTTC. It translates to CASKVQETQYF.

This rearrangement joins TRBV12-3 or TRBV12-4 to TRBJ1-5, with D maybe TRBD1 (5 bases). CDR3 length equals 13 residues. V lost 3 bases and J 13 bases, leaving 16 bases between the germline ends. CDR3 sequence (DNA): TGTGCCAGCAGTTTTCGGACAACCAATCTGCAGCATTTT. As protein: CASSFRTTNLQHF.

The chain recombines TRBV28 with TRBJ2-1; perhaps TRBD1 as D (6 bases). CDR3 length: 14 amino acids. V lost 5 bases to trimming and J lost 4 bases, with 12 bases between them. Germline CDR1 and CDR2: MDHEN and SYDVKM. CDR3 protein: CASSRSQGYNEQFF. CDR3 bases: TGTGCCAGCAGTCGTTCACAGGGTTACAATGAGCAGTTCTTC.

The sample holds a few counts of this clonotype. The rearrangement uses TRBV6-2 or TRBV6-3 and TRBJ2-7, with no clear D. This CDR3 comprises 13 residues. The V gene lost 4 bases and the J gene lost 4 bases, with 11 bases spanning the gap. Germline V gene sequence: CDR1 MNHEY, CDR2 SVGEGT. CDR3 in amino acids: CASSSDGGYEQYF. The CDR3 region has the DNA TGTGCCAGCAGTTCGGACGGCGGTTACGAGCAGTACTTC.

CDR3 DNA sequence: TGTGCCAGCAGTCTTCACGGAGGTAGGAACACTGAAGCTTTCTTT. Encoded protein: CASSLHGGRNTEAFF. This chain uses TRBV28 with TRBJ1-1; no clear D. The CDR3 extends over 15 amino acids. Trimming cost V 5 bases and J 1 base, with 14 bases left between them. Looked up from germline, CDR1 is MDHEN and CDR2 is SYDVKM. The variable domain in full, completed from reference TRBV28 and TRBJ1-1, reads DVKVTQSSRYLVKRTGEKVFLECVQDMDHENMFWYRQDPGLGLRLIYFSYDVKMKEKGDIPEGYSVSREKKERFSLILESASTNQTSMYLCASSLHGGRNTEAFFGQGTRLTVV.

Many counts were recorded for this clonotype. The rearrangement uses TRBV7-2 and TRBJ2-3; 8 bases line up with TRBD2. This CDR3 has 15 amino acids. Trimming removed 2 bases from V and 6 bases from J; junction bases left unmatched: 7. The germline gives CDR1 SGHTA, CDR2 FQGNSA. The CDR3 loop is CASSLSGGALDTQYF. The DNA of the CDR3 is TGTGCCAGCAGCTTATCCGGGGGGGCTCTGGATACGCAGTATTTT.

The genes are TRBV7-8 and TRBJ2-7; tentative D call: TRBD2 (6 bases). The V and J ends lost 5 bases and 0 bases respectively, with 17 bases between them. CDR1 and CDR2 from the germline V gene are SGHVS and FQNEAQ. CDR3 size: 16 residues. CDR3 amino acids: CASSVLGTYSSYEQYF. In DNA, the CDR3 is TGTGCCAGCAGCGTCTTGGGGACTTACTCCTCCTACGAGCAGTACTTC.

This clonotype has only a few counts. The chain links TRBV20-1 to TRBJ2-5, with D perhaps matching TRBD1 or TRBD2 (5 bases each). Germline-derived CDR1 and CDR2 are DFQATT and SNEGSKA (reference sequence). The germline V and J ends were trimmed by 1 base and 3 bases, with 15 bases remaining between them. The CDR3 spans 15 residues. The CDR3 DNA reads as TGCAGTGCTAGAGGGGGGTACACTCAAGAAGAGACCCAGTACTTC. The encoded protein is CSARGGYTQEETQYF.

V usage is TRBV3-1 and J usage is TRBJ1-6, with D uncertain. The CDR3 runs to 15 residues. Germline V gene lookup returns CDR1 LGHDT and CDR2 YNNKEL (reference sequence). Deletions cut 1 base from V and 9 bases from J, with 13 bases between. The CDR3 protein is CASSQVLGGGSPLHF. The CDR3 bases are TGTGCCAGCAGCCAAGTTCTCGGAGGTGGTTCACCCCTCCACTTT.

This clonotype was detected ten times or more. The chain carries TRBV5-6 and TRBJ2-2; no reliable D call. Trimming cost V 0 bases and J 2 bases, with 5 bases left between them. The CDR3 contains 14 residues. CDR1 SGHDT and CDR2 YYEEEE come from the germline V gene. The CDR3 coding sequence is TGTGCCAGCAGCTTGGGTTTCAACACCGGGGAGCTGTTTTTT. This gives the protein CASSLGFNTGELFF.

This sequence joins TRBV7-2 and TRBJ2-7; 7 bases match TRBD1. The CDR3 is made up of 14 amino acids. Per germline, CDR1 SGHTA and CDR2 FQGNSA. V trimming: 4 bases; J trimming: 4 bases; junction bases outside the gene matches: 7. DNA of the CDR3: TGTGCCAGCAGCTCCGGGACAGAGAAATACGAGCAGTACTTC. Its translation: CASSSGTEKYEQYF.

This clonotype was recorded many times. Germline is not matched at one junction end, which may reflect a read error. The CDR3 reads CASSFEGTGELFF. CDR3 DNA: TGCGCCAGCAGCTTCGAGGGGACCGGGGAGCTGTTTTTT. V gene TRBV7-9 combines with J gene TRBJ2-2; perhaps D is TRBD1 or TRBD2 (5 bases each). This CDR3 spans 13 amino acids. CDR1 is SEHNR, CDR2 FQNEAQ, per germline (reference sequence). The full variable domain, completed using reference TRBV7-9 and TRBJ2-2, is DTGVSQNPRHKITKRGQNVTFRCDPISEHNRLYWYRQTLGQGPEFLTYFQNEAQLEKSRLLSDRFSAERPKGSFSTLEIQRTEQGDSAMYLCASSFEGTGELFFGEGSRLTVL.

This clonotype came up many times. A much bigger clone sits one base away, suggesting this may be a read error. CDR3 in amino acids: CASSPAYEQYF. The CDR3 DNA sequence: TGTGCCAGCAGCCCAGCCTACGAGCAGTACTTC. This sequence joins TRBV7-8 and TRBJ2-7; D ambiguous. The V and J ends lost 5 bases and 2 bases respectively, with 4 bases between them. This CDR3 is 11 amino acids long. CDR1 is SGHVS and CDR2 is FQNEAQ in the germline V gene.

The gene calls are TRBV10-3 and TRBJ2-1, with 7 nucleotides matching TRBD1. Germline assignment: CDR1 ENHRY and CDR2 SYGVKD. The length of the CDR3 is 15 residues. The J segment lost 0 bases and the V segment lost 5 bases, leaving 4 bases of the junction unmatched. Written as DNA, the CDR3 is TGTGCCATCAGTACCGACAGGGACTCCTACAATGAGCAGTTCTTC. It is translated as CAISTDRDSYNEQFF.

The sample holds a few counts of this clonotype. This sequence joins TRBV6-2 or TRBV6-3 and TRBJ2-6; tentatively, D is TRBD2 (5 bases). Germline values: CDR1 MNHEY, CDR2 SVGEGT. Deletions cut 5 bases from V and 2 bases from J, with 13 bases between. The CDR3 totals 16 residues. As DNA, the CDR3 is TGTGCCAGCAGTGGGAGACTGAAGGCTGGGGCCAACGTCCTGACTTTC. It specifies CASSGRLKAGANVLTF.

A few counts support this clonotype. The chain recombines TRBV30 with TRBJ2-5, with D uncertain. CDR1 and CDR2 (germline): GTSNPN, SVGIG (reference sequence). The CDR3 spans 13 residues. V was trimmed by 4 bases and J by 2 bases, leaving 11 bases between them. Written as DNA, the CDR3 is TGTGCCTGGAAGAGAACCTCTCAAGAGACCCAGTACTTC. This sequence encodes CAWKRTSQETQYF.

In its sample, this clonotype was seen a few times. This chain links TRBV20-1 with TRBJ2-1; 7 bases are a match to TRBD2. V shed 7 bases, J shed 2 bases, and the junction held 5 bases outside the gene matches. The CDR3 has 13 residues. Germline V gene sequence: CDR1 DFQATT, CDR2 SNEGSKA (reference sequence). In DNA form, the CDR3 reads TGCAGTGGAGTTGCGGGGGCCTACAATGAGCAGTTCTTC. It translates to CSGVAGAYNEQFF.

This clonotype was seen a few times. This rearrangement joins TRBV7-9 to TRBJ2-7, with no clear D. CDR1 is SEHNR, CDR2 FQNEAQ, per germline (reference sequence). Trimming removed 3 bases from V and 3 bases from J, with 6 bases in between. The CDR3 covers 12 residues. The CDR3 loop reads CASSLEIYEQYF. The CDR3 DNA follows: TGTGCCAGCAGCTTGGAAATCTACGAGCAGTACTTC.

This clonotype showed up many times. The chain couples TRBV9 to TRBJ1-5; the match to TRBD1 covers 7 bases. Germline CDR1 SGDLS, CDR2 YYNGEE. The CDR3 length is 13 residues. The J segment lost 5 bases and the V segment lost 3 bases, leaving 2 bases of the junction unmatched. CDR3 protein: CASSGTGDQPQHF. CDR3 coding DNA: TGTGCCAGCAGCGGGACAGGAGATCAGCCCCAGCATTTT.

The table lists this clonotype with a few counts. The rearrangement links TRBV15 to TRBJ2-1, with TRBD2 matching over 7 bases. The CDR3 has 16 residues. The V segment lost 0 bases and the J segment 4 bases; nucleotides outside the gene matches: 6. The V gene's germline CDR1 is LNHNV and CDR2 YYDKDF (reference sequence). The CDR3 spells CATSRDGGGGYNEQFF. The CDR3 DNA is TGTGCCACCAGCAGAGATGGGGGGGGAGGGTACAATGAGCAGTTCTTC.

This clonotype occurred many times. The chain has TRBV6-2 or TRBV6-3 and TRBJ2-5; perhaps TRBD1 as D (5 bases). The CDR3 spans 11 residues. The V end lost 8 bases, the J end lost 5 bases, and 9 bases lay between the germline ends. The germline CDR1 and CDR2 sequences are MNHEY and SVGEGT. The DNA for the CDR3 is TGTGCCAGCTCCAAGGGGGAGACCCAGTACTTC. Translating it yields CASSKGETQYF.

This clonotype was recorded many times. This chain joins TRBV20-1 and TRBJ2-3, with 8 bases lining up with TRBD2. The CDR3 is 15 amino acids. After removal of 0 bases from V and 0 bases from J, the junction contained 2 bases not matched to a gene. The V gene's germline CDR1 is DFQATT and CDR2 SNEGSKA (reference sequence). The CDR3 DNA reads TGCAGTGCTAGAGACTCTAGCGGGAGCACAGATACGCAGTATTTT. Its protein product is CSARDSSGSTDTQYF.